This T cell receptor beta chain was captured in a study of PD-L1 blockade in urothelial cancer. Overall study context: In the patient group, about 90% of the roughly 29 were males with bladder-origin urothelial cancer. A median of about 130,000 T cells was found in the blood samples. Blood analysis took place 3 weeks (second dose) and 6 weeks after treatment start. Study-level findings and limits: Enhanced expansion of tumor-associated blood clones at 3 weeks characterized durable-benefit patients.

The CDR3 covers 14 residues. Per germline, CDR1 MNHEY and CDR2 SVGAGI. The V gene lost 7 bases and the J gene lost 4 bases, with 17 bases spanning the gap. Stated time point: pretreatment peripheral blood. This clone showed up just once. The antigen remains undetermined. Only in-frame clones appear in the TCRdb table, and some are missing; sequencing was by immunoSEQ multiplex PCR. The sample has tens of thousands of clones, 85% seen once. Sequencing was performed on PBMCs, taken around atezolizumab (anti-PD-L1) treatment. This receptor was identified in a man aged 40-55 years with urothelial cancer. The chain carries TRBV6-5 and TRBJ2-7, with unresolved D. CDR3 in amino acids: CASKNLESRYEQYF. As DNA, the CDR3 is TGTGCCAGCAAAAACCTAGAAAGTCGGTACGAGCAGTACTTC.